The T cell receptor (beta chain) under discussion was sequenced for a study of cytotoxic CD8 clonotypes in ibrutinib-treated CLL (dated by TCRdb to the early 2020s). About the investigation overall: The cohort was composed of 10 to 11 relapsed/refractory and about 15 treatment-naive patients; IGHV unmutated status was identified in fewer than 18 patients. Partial responses were observed in roughly 24 patients and complete responses in 2; after a median follow-up of around 68 months, remission was maintained in around 14 patients and progression was observed in 12. Response samples were taken after a median of 12 months on treatment, ranging from roughly 6 to 36 months. An average of roughly 270,000 productive templates and tens of thousands of productive rearrangements was obtained per sample. Longitudinal samples were obtainable from about 30% of the roughly 90 participants in the trial. Cryopreserved peripheral blood mononuclear cells were obtained before treatment, at response, and at either sustained remission or disease progression. All remission and progressive disease samples were collected while patients were still receiving ibrutinib.

The time point label of this sample denotes: approximately 25 months on ibrutinib. For TCR beta library preparation, about 2 micrograms of genomic DNA was extracted from cryopreserved PBMCs. Longitudinal blood samples from CLL patients on ibrutinib monotherapy underwent high-throughput TCR beta sequencing. Patients were enrolled in a phase 2 open-label single-center ibrutinib monotherapy trial. Comments on this clone: The antigen this receptor binds is unknown. There are no base qualities to consult, and no much larger clone falls within one base.

The goal of deep resolution MiSeq sequencing was a depth between 1 in 1 million and 1 in 200,000 T cells, and coverage averaged 10x per clonotype. The immunoSEQ hsTCRB Kit was used to generate TCR beta libraries. In the source study's methods: ImmunoSEQ Data Assistant and ImmunoSEQ Analyzer were used for data analysis, and V, D and J genes were assigned according to IMGT definitions. Clonality was computed as one minus normalized Shannon entropy of productive rearrangement frequencies, ranging from 0 to 1. Only overrepresented clonotypes making up at least 0.05% of the repertoire of each patient were included in the public clonotype analysis. Approximately 13 age-matched healthy donor repertoires from immuneACCESS served as clonality controls. The source is immuneACCESS, and TCRdb retained only in-frame sequences with V and J called. Part of the clones is not carried over; for the studies checked, unresolved V genes explain less than half of this, and the remainder is unexplained. V, J and clone size are those of that table, while D and trimming were read from the DNA. The sample profile shows approximately 100,000 clones; 58% of them were found once. The top ten hold 37% of the sample.

Sequences MNHEY (CDR1) and SMNVEV (CDR2) are obtained from the germline V gene (reference sequence). V and J are truncated by 0 bases and 3 bases respectively, leaving an intervening sequence of 9 bases. Its CDR3 holds 14 amino acids, cysteine through phenylalanine. Only the CDR3 part of the read is kept: 42 bases, read in frame from the first base. Paper-wide results and their limitations: Lymph node repertoires were not examined, and the timing of sampling was not matched between patients in sustained remission and those whose disease progressed. Clonality increased at ibrutinib response, stayed stable in sustained remission, and fell back toward baseline at progression. Public clonotypes were rare and either contracted or stayed stable during treatment, and the rise in clonality at ibrutinib response reflected the expansion of private clonotypes. Baseline clonality exceeded that of age-matched healthy donors and correlated strongly with circulating CD8+ T-cell counts.

The rearranged chain carries TRBV27 and TRBJ2-7; the D gene is not confidently resolved. This clonotype was obtained from a human donor with chronic lymphocytic leukemia. The specimen comprised PBMCs, sampled after 24 months of ibrutinib treatment. The CDR3: CASSLSVSFYEQYF. The DNA is as follows: TGTGCCAGCAGTTTATCAGTATCTTTCTACGAGCAGTACTTC.